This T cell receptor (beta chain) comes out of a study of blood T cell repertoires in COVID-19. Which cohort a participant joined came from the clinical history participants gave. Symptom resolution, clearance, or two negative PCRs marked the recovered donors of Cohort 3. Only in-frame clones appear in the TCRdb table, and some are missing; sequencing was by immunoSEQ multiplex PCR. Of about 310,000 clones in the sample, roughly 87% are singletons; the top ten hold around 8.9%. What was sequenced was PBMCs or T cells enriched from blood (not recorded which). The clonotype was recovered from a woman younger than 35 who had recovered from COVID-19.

CDR3: CASSQDVAGRGTQYF. The CDR3 coding sequence is TGTGCCAGCAGCCAAGATGTGGCGGGGAGGGGGACCCAGTACTTC. This rearrangement joins TRBV3-1 (or the pseudogene TRBV3-2) to TRBJ2-5, with 7 nucleotides matching TRBD2. Germline V gene lookup returns CDR1 LGHDT and CDR2 YNNKEL (reference sequence). The J segment lost 7 bases and the V segment lost 0 bases, leaving 8 bases of the junction unmatched. The CDR3 spans 15 residues.